These 31 T cell receptor beta chains were sequenced from one sample in a study of Ad26.COV2.S vaccination and SARS-CoV-2 variants. Treatment meaning: approximately 18 received Ad26.COV2.S at low or high dose, single or two shots; roughly five received placebo; per-sample allocation not given. After the first vaccine or placebo injection, samples were drawn on day 63. Sequencing was performed with immunoSEQ multiplex PCR; in TCRdb, only in-frame clones are kept and a portion is missing. The sample shows approximately 350,000 clones, 83% of them seen only once. The source was peripheral blood, collected in a trial of Ad26.COV2.S vaccine versus placebo. All receptors come from a person between 18 and 65 years old who received the Ad26.COV2.S COVID-19 vaccine or a placebo.

As regards this clone: At the DNA level, this CDR3 is encoded by other sequences in the same sample as well. The chain recombines TRBV12-3 or TRBV12-4 with TRBJ1-2; D not resolved. V was clipped by 3 bases and J by 8 bases, with 10 bases between them. This CDR3 comprises 12 residues. CDR3 sequence: CASSLSVSGYTF. The CDR3, as DNA: TGTGCCAGCAGTTTGAGTGTGTCCGGCTACACCTTC.

The genes are TRBV30 and TRBJ1-3, with a possible D match to TRBD1 (5 bases). The CDR3 runs 15 residues. Trimming pared 2 bases from V and 1 base from J, leaving 12 bases between. Germline-derived CDR1 and CDR2 are GTSNPN and SVGIG (reference sequence). CDR3 DNA sequence: TGTGCCTGGAGTCGGGACTTTTCTTCTGGAAACACCATATATTTT. Amino acid sequence: CAWSRDFSSGNTIYF. Full variable domain (rest looked up from reference TRBV30 and TRBJ1-3): SQTIHQWPATLVQPVGSPLSLECTVEGTSNPNLYWYRQAAGRGLQLLFYSVGIGQISSEVPQNLSASRPQDRQFILSSKKLLLSDSGFYLCAWSRDFSSGNTIYFGEGSWLTVV.

The CDR3 DNA sequence: TGTGCCAGCAGCGCGATCAGGGGTGAAAAACTGTTTTTT. Its translation is CASSAIRGEKLFF. The chain joins TRBV11-1 to TRBJ1-4; tentatively, D is TRBD1 (6 bases). Germline CDR1 SGHAT, CDR2 FQDESV (reference sequence). V was cut by 5 bases and J by 7 bases, with 11 bases left in between. The CDR3 is 13 residues long. Looking up the rest from reference TRBV11-1 and TRBJ1-4 gives the full variable domain: EAEVAQSPRYKITEKSQAVAFWCDPISGHATLYWYRQILGQGPELLVQFQDESVVDDSQLPKDRFSAERLKGVDSTLKIQPAELGDSAMYLCASSAIRGEKLFFGSGTQLSVL.

The J gene is TRBJ1-1, the V gene TRBV6-5; D is possibly TRBD1 (5 bases). Trimming removed 3 bases from V and 4 bases from J, with 15 bases in between. The CDR3 length is 15 residues. Germline lookup yields CDR1 MNHEY and CDR2 SVGAGI. The CDR3 protein is CASSYGPGAGTEAFF. CDR3 DNA sequence: TGTGCCAGCAGTTATGGTCCCGGGGCGGGCACTGAAGCTTTCTTT.

This chain connects TRBV5-6 to TRBJ2-1; the D call may be TRBD1 or TRBD2 (6 bases each). The CDR3 totals 16 residues. The V end was cut by 4 bases, the J end by 6 bases, with 20 bases between. The germline V gene has CDR1 SGHDT and CDR2 YYEEEE. CDR3 DNA: TGTGCCAGCAGCCCGAGGGGGGCCCAGCCTTTCAATGAGCAGTTCTTC. It encodes CASSPRGAQPFNEQFF.

DNA of the CDR3: TGTGCCAGCAGTTTCGGCGACAGGGATAAAGCTTTCTTT. Amino acids: CASSFGDRDKAFF. The chain uses TRBV12-3 or TRBV12-4 and TRBJ1-1, with 7 positions matching TRBD1. With V trimmed by 3 bases and J by 9 bases, 7 bases remained unmatched. The CDR3 has 13 residues.

V and J are TRBV19 and TRBJ1-2, with TRBD1 matching over 9 bases. The CDR3 has 13 amino acids. CDR1 and CDR2 from the germline V gene are LNHDA and SQIVND (reference sequence). The V gene end was trimmed by 3 bases and the J gene end by 11 bases; junction bases not matched to a gene: 7. In DNA form, the CDR3 reads TGTGCCAGTAGTATTGAAGGGACAGGGCCATACACCTTC. Its protein product is CASSIEGTGPYTF.

This chain connects TRBV27 to TRBJ1-3; no clear D gene. The CDR3 totals 14 residues. The germline CDR1 and CDR2 sequences are MNHEY and SMNVEV (reference sequence). Trimming took off 3 bases at V and 2 bases at J, with 8 bases between the two ends. CDR3 bases: TGTGCCAGCAGTTTCCTACCCACTGGAAACACCATATATTTT. It is translated as CASSFLPTGNTIYF.

In the case of this clone: An end of the junction does not agree with germline; a read error may underlie this. The chain couples TRBV2 to TRBJ2-1, with D perhaps TRBD2 (7 bases). CDR1 and CDR2 from the germline V gene are SNHLY and FYNNEI. The CDR3 is 15 amino acids. CDR3 coding DNA: TGTGCCAGCAGTGAAGCTGGCGGGGGCTACGATGAGCAGTTCTTC. As protein: CASSEAGGGYDEQFF.

This clone came up a few times. The chain joins TRBV15 to TRBJ1-4; the D gene is possibly TRBD1 (5 bases). The V end lost 0 bases, the J end lost 8 bases, and 16 bases lay between the germline ends. The CDR3 has 16 residues. Germline CDR1 reads LNHNV; CDR2 reads YYDKDF (reference sequence). The CDR3 DNA sequence: TGTGCCACCAGCAGAGAGGGAAGGGGCTATGGAGAAAAACTGTTTTTT. It encodes CATSREGRGYGEKLFF. Looking up the rest from reference TRBV15 and TRBJ1-4 gives the full variable domain: DAMVIQNPRYQVTQFGKPVTLSCSQTLNHNVMYWYQQKSSQAPKLLFHYYDKDFNNEADTPDNFQSRRPNTSFCFLDIRSPGLGDTAMYLCATSREGRGYGEKLFFGSGTQLSVL.

The chain carries TRBV6-2 or TRBV6-3 and TRBJ2-3; D call uncertain. Trimming stripped 0 bases from V and 0 bases from J, with 10 bases between. Per the germline V gene, CDR1 is MNHEY and CDR2 is SVGEGT. The CDR3 has 16 amino acids. CDR3 region: CASSYSRRTSTDTQYF. CDR3 sequence (DNA): TGTGCCAGCAGTTACTCGAGGAGAACTAGCACAGATACGCAGTATTTT.

The count of this clone is one. J is TRBJ2-1 and V is TRBV11-2, with 7 bases matching TRBD1. Per germline, CDR1 SGHAT and CDR2 FQNNGV. V shed 5 bases and J 3 bases; nucleotides not matched to a gene: 7. This CDR3 comprises 15 residues. The CDR3 DNA is TGTGCCAGCAGCCACAACAGGGGTGGCTACAATGAGCAGTTCTTC. Translating gives CASSHNRGGYNEQFF.

This chain links TRBV29-1 with TRBJ2-3, with D maybe TRBD2 (6 bases). The CDR3 totals 13 residues. CDR1 and CDR2 from the germline V gene are SQVTM and ANQGSEA. Deletions cut 6 bases from V and 2 bases from J, with 12 bases between. For the CDR3, the DNA is TGCAGCGTGGATAGCGGACCCACAGATACGCAGTATTTT. This translates into CSVDSGPTDTQYF.

The chain employs TRBV10-3 and TRBJ1-2; no reliable D call. Trimming shortened V by 2 bases and J by 2 bases, and 6 bases separated the two germline ends. The germline V gene has CDR1 ENHRY and CDR2 SYGVKD. The CDR3 sequence is 13 residues long. The CDR3 region is CAISEGENYGYTF. CDR3 DNA: TGTGCCATCAGTGAGGGGGAAAACTATGGCTACACCTTC.

The genes are TRBV9 and TRBJ2-5; D may correspond to TRBD1 or TRBD2 (5 bases each). CDR1 SGDLS and CDR2 YYNGEE come from the germline V gene. The CDR3 length is 14 residues. Trimming removed 2 bases from V and 5 bases from J, with 13 bases in between. The chain's CDR3 is CASSVAWDGETQYF. The CDR3 nucleotides read TGTGCCAGCAGCGTTGCCTGGGACGGGGAGACCCAGTACTTC.

The gene calls are TRBV19 and TRBJ2-7; D gene unclear. Trimming left V 3 bases short and J 0 bases short, with 9 bases between. CDR1 and CDR2 from the germline V gene are LNHDA and SQIVND (reference sequence). The CDR3 consists of 14 residues. CDR3 loop: CASSMLGGSYEQYF. CDR3 DNA: TGTGCCAGTAGTATGCTGGGCGGCTCCTACGAGCAGTACTTC.

The J gene is TRBJ2-1, the V gene TRBV7-2; no clear D. The CDR3 loop spans 14 amino acids. Deletions cut 5 bases from V and 5 bases from J, with 13 bases between. From germline, CDR1 is SGHTA and CDR2 FQGNSA. CDR3 DNA sequence: TGTGCCAGCAGCCACCAAGATTGGGACAATGAGCAGTTCTTC. Protein product: CASSHQDWDNEQFF.

V is TRBV10-3 and J is TRBJ1-5, with TRBD1 as a possible D gene (5 bases). Germline V CDR1 and CDR2: ENHRY, SYGVKD. This CDR3 region has 14 residues. Trimming took off 6 bases at V and 7 bases at J, with 16 bases between the two ends. The CDR3 bases are TGTGCCATCAGCGCAGGGACCGGAGAACAGCCCCAGCATTTT. Translation gives CAISAGTGEQPQHF.

This clone turned up a few times. The V and J genes are TRBV2 and TRBJ1-2, with D perhaps TRBD1 (6 bases). The V end was cut by 5 bases, the J end by 2 bases, with 21 bases between. Per germline, CDR1 SNHLY and CDR2 FYNNEI. The CDR3 spans 17 residues. DNA for the CDR3: TGTGCCAGCAGTTACAGAGTGGCCAGGGGTTCGAACTATGGCTACACCTTC. This codes for CASSYRVARGSNYGYTF.

The V and J genes are TRBV19 and TRBJ2-7; TRBD2 is a possible D gene (5 bases). The CDR3 spans 14 residues. Germline lookup yields CDR1 LNHDA and CDR2 SQIVND (reference sequence). The V end was cut by 2 bases, the J end by 7 bases, with 15 bases between. DNA of the CDR3: TGTGCCAGTAGTATATCGTCGCGGGTTTGGGAGCAGTACTTC. This gives the protein CASSISSRVWEQYF.

The gene calls are TRBV24-1 and TRBJ1-1; D is unclear. The CDR3 has 12 residues. Trimming shortened V by 6 bases and J by 11 bases, and 15 bases separated the two germline ends. From germline, CDR1 is KGHDR and CDR2 SFDVKD. CDR3 sequence: CATSYNRHGAFF. The CDR3 nucleotides are TGTGCCACCAGTTATAATAGACATGGGGCTTTCTTT.

This chain uses TRBV4-1 with TRBJ1-1; D is unresolved. CDR1 is MGHRA and CDR2 is YSYEKL in the germline V gene. V dropped 3 bases and J dropped 11 bases, with 10 bases sitting between them. The CDR3 runs to 11 residues. Here the CDR3 DNA reads TGCGCCAGCAGCCAGGCGGTGTGGGCTTTCTTT. This gives the protein CASSQAVWAFF.

The gene calls are TRBV2 and TRBJ1-1; the D gene is possibly TRBD1 (5 bases). Germline V gene sequence: CDR1 SNHLY, CDR2 FYNNEI. CDR3 length equals 15 residues. V was shortened by 6 bases and J by 1 base, with 15 bases between the two germline ends. The CDR3 DNA follows: TGTGCCAGCAGCAAAATGGGGGTGAGGAACACTGAAGCTTTCTTT. Translating gives CASSKMGVRNTEAFF.

This clone was seen more than once but under ten times. The chain combines TRBV6-6 with TRBJ2-7; D uncertain. The CDR3 length is 11 residues. The germline V gene has CDR1 MNHNY and CDR2 SVGAGI (reference sequence). Trimming shortened V by 6 bases and J by 7 bases, and 10 bases separated the two germline ends. CDR3 nucleotide sequence: TGTGCCAGCAGCCATACCGGTGAGCAGTACTTC. Its protein product is CASSHTGEQYF.

The rearrangement joins TRBV9 to TRBJ2-2; 8 bases fit TRBD1. The J segment lost 3 bases and the V segment lost 0 bases, leaving 4 bases of the junction unmatched. The CDR3 runs 16 residues. CDR1 is SGDLS and CDR2 is YYNGEE in the germline V gene. This chain's CDR3 is CASSVGVQGDTGELFF. The CDR3 bases are TGTGCCAGCAGCGTAGGGGTACAGGGGGACACCGGGGAGCTGTTTTTT.

This chain joins TRBV7-2 and TRBJ1-3; TRBD1 agrees at 11 bases. The CDR3 has 18 amino acids. Germline CDR1 reads SGHTA; CDR2 reads FQGNSA. V trimming: 1 base; J trimming: 4 bases; junction bases outside the gene matches: 9. CDR3 DNA: TGTGCCAGCAGCTTAGAGGGGACAGGGGGAAGATCAGGAAACACCATATATTTT. Residues: CASSLEGTGGRSGNTIYF.

V is TRBV7-2 and J is TRBJ1-4; D gene uncertain. Germline V gene data show CDR1 as SGHTA and CDR2 as FQGNSA. The V gene lost 1 base and the J gene lost 8 bases, with 8 bases spanning the gap. This CDR3 has 13 residues. The DNA of the CDR3 is TGTGCCAGCAGCTTAGAACGAGGAGAAAAACTGTTTTTT. Protein product: CASSLERGEKLFF.

DNA for the CDR3: TGTGCCAGCGCGTCGAGGGTTGAGCAGTTCTTC. It is translated as CASASRVEQFF. This chain uses TRBV18 with TRBJ2-1, with a weak D call TRBD2 (5 bases). The V gene's germline CDR1 is KGHSH and CDR2 LQKENI. The CDR3 runs 11 residues. V lost 8 bases and J lost 9, with 11 bases in between.

The chain uses TRBV18 and TRBJ2-1; D gene uncertain. Germline CDR1 KGHSH, CDR2 LQKENI. The CDR3 length is 14 residues. The V end was cut by 3 bases, the J end by 0 bases, with 6 bases between. The CDR3 nucleotides are TGTGCCAGCTCACCCCCCGGCTCCTACAATGAGCAGTTCTTC. This gives the protein CASSPPGSYNEQFF.

The rearrangement links TRBV7-2 to TRBJ2-7; 8 nucleotides align to TRBD1. Germline lookup yields CDR1 SGHTA and CDR2 FQGNSA. The CDR3 contains 14 residues. V lost 4 bases, J lost 5 bases, and 7 bases stayed unmatched. CDR3 coding DNA: TGTGCCAGCAGCTCACCGGACAGGGTCCACGAGCAGTACTTC. Translated: CASSSPDRVHEQYF.

Only one count was recorded for this clone. The V and J genes are TRBV7-9 and TRBJ1-2; 7 nucleotides line up with TRBD1. Germline V gives CDR1 SEHNR, CDR2 FQNEAQ (reference sequence). This CDR3 contains 18 residues. The V segment lost 4 bases and the J segment 4 bases; nucleotides outside the gene matches: 18. The CDR3 DNA follows: TGTGCCAGCAGCTCTACCTTCGACAGGGATGGGGGGTCCTATGGCTACACCTTC. Translated, it gives CASSSTFDRDGGSYGYTF.